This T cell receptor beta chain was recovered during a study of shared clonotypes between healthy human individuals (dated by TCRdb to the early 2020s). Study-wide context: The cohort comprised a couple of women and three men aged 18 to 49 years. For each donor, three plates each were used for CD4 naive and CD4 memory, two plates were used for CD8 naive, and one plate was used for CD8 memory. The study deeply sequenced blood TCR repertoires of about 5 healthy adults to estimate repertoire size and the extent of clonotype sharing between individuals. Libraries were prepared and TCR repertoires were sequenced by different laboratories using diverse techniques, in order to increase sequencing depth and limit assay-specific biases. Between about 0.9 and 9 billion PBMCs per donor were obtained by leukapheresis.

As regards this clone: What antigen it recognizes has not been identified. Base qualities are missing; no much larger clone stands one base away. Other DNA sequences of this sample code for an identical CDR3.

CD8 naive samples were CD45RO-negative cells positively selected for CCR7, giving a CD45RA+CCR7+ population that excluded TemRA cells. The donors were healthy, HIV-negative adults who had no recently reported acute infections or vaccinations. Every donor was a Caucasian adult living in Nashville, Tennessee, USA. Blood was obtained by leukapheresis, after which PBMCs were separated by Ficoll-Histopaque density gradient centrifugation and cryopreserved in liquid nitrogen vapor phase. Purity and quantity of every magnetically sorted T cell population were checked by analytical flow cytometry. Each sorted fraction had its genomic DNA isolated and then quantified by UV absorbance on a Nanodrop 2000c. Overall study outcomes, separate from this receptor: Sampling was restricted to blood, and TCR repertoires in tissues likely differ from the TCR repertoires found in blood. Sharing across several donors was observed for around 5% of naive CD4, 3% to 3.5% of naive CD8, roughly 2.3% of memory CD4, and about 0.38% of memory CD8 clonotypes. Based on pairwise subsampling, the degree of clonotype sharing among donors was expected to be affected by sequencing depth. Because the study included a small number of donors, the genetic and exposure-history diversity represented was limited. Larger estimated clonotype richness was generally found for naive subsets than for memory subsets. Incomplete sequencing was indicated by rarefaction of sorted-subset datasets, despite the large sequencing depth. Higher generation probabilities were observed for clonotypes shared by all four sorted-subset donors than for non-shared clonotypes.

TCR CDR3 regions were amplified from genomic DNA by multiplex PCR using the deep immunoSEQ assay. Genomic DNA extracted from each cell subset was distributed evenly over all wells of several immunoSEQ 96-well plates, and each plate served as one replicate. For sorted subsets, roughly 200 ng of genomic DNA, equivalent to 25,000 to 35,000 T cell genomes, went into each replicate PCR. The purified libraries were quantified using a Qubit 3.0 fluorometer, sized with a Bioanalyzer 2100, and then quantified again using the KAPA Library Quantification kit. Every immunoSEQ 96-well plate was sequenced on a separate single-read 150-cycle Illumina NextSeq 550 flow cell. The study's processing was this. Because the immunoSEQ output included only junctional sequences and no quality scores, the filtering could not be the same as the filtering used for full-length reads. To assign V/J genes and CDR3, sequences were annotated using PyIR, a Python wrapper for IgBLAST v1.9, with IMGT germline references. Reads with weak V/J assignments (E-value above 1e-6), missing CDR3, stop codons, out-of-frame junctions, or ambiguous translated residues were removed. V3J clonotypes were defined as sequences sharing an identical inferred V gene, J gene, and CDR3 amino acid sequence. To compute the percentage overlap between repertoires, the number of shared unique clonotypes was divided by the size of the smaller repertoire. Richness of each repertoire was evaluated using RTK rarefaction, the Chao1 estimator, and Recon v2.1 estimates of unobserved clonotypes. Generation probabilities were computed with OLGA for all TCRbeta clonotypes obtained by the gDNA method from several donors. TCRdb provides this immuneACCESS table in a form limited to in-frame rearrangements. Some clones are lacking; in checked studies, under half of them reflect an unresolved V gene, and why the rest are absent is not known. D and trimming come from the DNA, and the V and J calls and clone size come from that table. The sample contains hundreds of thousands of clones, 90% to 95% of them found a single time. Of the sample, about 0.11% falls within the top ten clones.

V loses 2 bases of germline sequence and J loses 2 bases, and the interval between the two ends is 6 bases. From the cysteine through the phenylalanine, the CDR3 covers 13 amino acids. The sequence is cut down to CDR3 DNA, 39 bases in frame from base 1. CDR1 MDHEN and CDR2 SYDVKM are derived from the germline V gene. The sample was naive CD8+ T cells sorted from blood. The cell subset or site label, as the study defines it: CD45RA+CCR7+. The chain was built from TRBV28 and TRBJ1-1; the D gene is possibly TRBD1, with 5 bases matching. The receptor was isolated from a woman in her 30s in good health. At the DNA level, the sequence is TGTGCCAGCAGTTTAGGGACCAACACTGAAGCTTTCTTT. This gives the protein CASSLGTNTEAFF.